Presented here are 28 T cell receptor beta chains from one specimen sequenced in a study of shared clonotypes between healthy human individuals (dated by TCRdb to about 2020). CD8 naive samples were obtained by positive selection for CCR7 among CD45RO-negative cells, yielding a CD45RA+CCR7+ population from which TemRA cells were excluded. Libraries were made using the immunoSEQ multiplex PCR assay. As stored in TCRdb, this immuneACCESS dataset retains in-frame rearrangements with V and J assigned. A fraction of the clones does not appear; measured against another copy, unresolved V genes explain less than half of the discrepancy, and the remainder lacks a known reason. The sample has around 2,000,000 clones on record, roughly 91% of them singletons. The leading ten clones occupy about 1.5% of the sample. The source material was naive CD8+ T cells from PBMCs. The cell subset or site label on this specimen signifies: CD45RA+CCR7+. The receptors shown here come from a man between 18 and 29 years old in good health. Some clones in this sample may be carry-over from other donors' samples.

The chain is built from TRBV27 and TRBJ2-7; a possible D gene is TRBD1 (6 bases). Germline V lookup: CDR1 MNHEY, CDR2 SMNVEV (reference sequence). CDR3 length: 14 amino acids. Trimming cost V 4 bases and J 2 bases, with 12 bases left between them. CDR3 region: CASSSPGTTYEQYF. The CDR3 DNA sequence: TGTGCCAGCAGTTCACCCGGGACAACCTACGAGCAGTACTTC.

The chain employs TRBV5-4 and TRBJ2-5; no firm D call. Germline CDR1 and CDR2: SGHNT and YYREEE (reference sequence). The CDR3 is 13 amino acids. Trimming stripped 2 bases from V and 3 bases from J, with 8 bases between. Written as DNA, the CDR3 is TGTGCCAGCAGCTTATGGGGAAAAGAGACCCAGTACTTC. Protein: CASSLWGKETQYF.

The chain recombines TRBV30 with TRBJ2-5, with D hard to call. Germline CDR1 is GTSNPN and CDR2 is SVGIG (reference sequence). This CDR3 has 13 residues. Trimming shortened V by 2 bases and J by 5 bases, and 12 bases separated the two germline ends. The CDR3 reads CAWSFGVRETQYF. The CDR3 DNA is TGTGCCTGGAGTTTCGGAGTTCGGGAGACCCAGTACTTC.

This chain joins TRBV10-3 and TRBJ2-7; D is undetermined. Per germline, CDR1 ENHRY and CDR2 SYGVKD. Trimming took 7 bases from V and 0 from J, leaving 4 bases between them. The CDR3 is 11 amino acids. CDR3 sequence: CAITDSYEQYF. The DNA of the CDR3 is TGTGCCATCACAGACTCCTACGAGCAGTACTTC.

The CDR3 sequence: CASSLGGGLVTQYF. CDR3 nucleotides: TGTGCCAGCAGCTTGGGGGGAGGGCTTGTTACGCAGTATTTT. V is TRBV11-2 and J is TRBJ2-3; 7 bases line up with TRBD2. The germline CDR1 and CDR2 sequences are SGHAT and FQNNGV. Trimming cost V 3 bases and J 8 bases; bases outside gene matches: 8. This CDR3 is built from 14 residues.

J is TRBJ2-3 and V is TRBV5-1; D is possibly TRBD1 (5 bases). V was clipped by 0 bases and J by 6 bases, with 17 bases between them. The germline V gene has CDR1 SGHRS and CDR2 YFSETQ. The CDR3 totals 16 residues. This CDR3 reads CASSLADVRTSDTQYF. The CDR3 bases are TGCGCCAGCAGCTTGGCTGATGTCAGGACATCGGATACGCAGTATTTT.

A word on this clone: A junction end diverges from the germline sequence, so it may reflect a read error. The V and J genes are TRBV19 and TRBJ2-1; tentatively, D is TRBD2 (5 bases). Germline loops: CDR1 LNHDA, CDR2 SQIVND (reference sequence). The CDR3 is made up of 17 amino acids. The CDR3 reads CAGSILGVSGAADEQFF. CDR3 DNA sequence: TGTGCCGGTAGTATCCTTGGGGTGAGCGGTGCAGCGGATGAGCAGTTCTTC.

DNA of the CDR3: TGTGCCAGCAGCCCGGCACAGGGGTGGGGGAACACTGAAGCTTTCTTT. Translation gives CASSPAQGWGNTEAFF. The gene calls are TRBV27 and TRBJ1-1, with TRBD1 matching 7 bases. The CDR3 has 16 residues. CDR1 and CDR2 from the germline V gene are MNHEY and SMNVEV (reference sequence). V gave up 6 bases and J gave up 1 base; unmatched junction bases: 11.

Note on this clone: Other DNA sequences from this sample encode an identical CDR3 as well. The J gene is TRBJ2-7, the V gene TRBV10-3; D remains ambiguous. This CDR3 is 12 amino acids long. Trimming took off 0 bases at V and 5 bases at J, with 5 bases between the two ends. Germline values: CDR1 ENHRY, CDR2 SYGVKD. CDR3 bases: TGTGCCATCAGTGAGTCCGTCGACGAGCAGTACTTC. This gives the protein CAISESVDEQYF.

The genes are TRBV5-4 and TRBJ2-7; D not resolved. Germline lookup yields CDR1 SGHNT and CDR2 YYREEE (reference sequence). The V end lost 0 bases, the J end lost 3 bases, and 7 bases lay between the germline ends. The CDR3 is 13 residues long. This chain's CDR3 is CASSLGENYEQYF. CDR3 sequence (DNA): TGTGCCAGCAGCTTGGGAGAAAACTACGAGCAGTACTTC.

The V and J genes are TRBV9 and TRBJ2-4; 8 nucleotides agree with TRBD2. The CDR3 is made up of 14 amino acids. Trimming cost V 3 bases and J 8 bases; bases outside gene matches: 7. Germline V CDR1 and CDR2: SGDLS, YYNGEE. This CDR3 is CASSAGLAIDIQYF. In DNA, the CDR3 is TGTGCCAGCAGCGCTGGACTAGCTATCGACATTCAGTACTTC.

The chain uses TRBV5-1 and TRBJ2-1; 15 positions match TRBD2. Germline V gene data show CDR1 as SGHRS and CDR2 as YFSETQ. J gave up 8 bases and V 1 base, and 10 bases lay outside the gene matches. The CDR3 covers 18 residues. The CDR3 DNA reads as TGCGCCAGCAGCTTGATCGGACTAGCGGGAGGGCCGGTGGATGAGCAGTTCTTC. It specifies CASSLIGLAGGPVDEQFF.

The chain has TRBV13 and TRBJ2-7, with a weak D call TRBD2 (6 bases). This CDR3 comprises 16 residues. The germline V and J ends were trimmed by 2 bases and 0 bases, with 14 bases remaining between them. CDR1 and CDR2 (germline): PRHDT, FYEKMQ (reference sequence). The CDR3 nucleotides are TGTGCCAGCAGCTTATCTGCGGGGTCAACCTCCTACGAGCAGTACTTC. It yields the protein CASSLSAGSTSYEQYF. The complete variable domain, with remaining parts taken from reference TRBV13 and TRBJ2-7, reads AAGVIQSPRHLIKEKRETATLKCYPIPRHDTVYWYQQGPGQDPQFLISFYEKMQSDKGSIPDRFSAQQFSDYHSELNMSSLELGDSALYFCASSLSAGSTSYEQYFGPGTRLTVT.

The chain joins TRBV27 to TRBJ2-3; D assignment may be TRBD1 or TRBD2 (5 bases each). V lost 3 bases and J 3 bases, leaving 16 bases between the germline ends. This CDR3 region has 16 residues. CDR1 and CDR2 from the germline V gene are MNHEY and SMNVEV (reference sequence). CDR3 sequence reads: CASSLTGTALTDTQYF. CDR3 nucleotides: TGTGCCAGCAGTTTGACCGGGACGGCACTTACAGATACGCAGTATTTT.

The genes are TRBV6-5 and TRBJ2-2; possible D gene TRBD1, 5 bases. CDR1 is MNHEY, CDR2 SVGAGI, per germline. The germline V and J ends were trimmed by 0 bases and 5 bases, with 10 bases remaining between them. This CDR3 is 15 amino acids long. In DNA, the CDR3 is TGTGCCAGCAGTTACTCAGACAGCTTAACCGGGGAGCTGTTTTTT. This encodes CASSYSDSLTGELFF.

J is TRBJ2-3 and V is TRBV6-1; possible D gene TRBD1, 5 bases. Germline V gene lookup returns CDR1 MNHNS and CDR2 SASEGT. The CDR3 contains 15 residues. The V end was cut by 4 bases, the J end by 6 bases, with 17 bases between. The CDR3 is CASSVQGWSVDTQYF. The CDR3 DNA reads TGTGCCAGCAGTGTCCAGGGATGGTCGGTCGATACGCAGTATTTT.

The DNA of the CDR3 is TGTGCCAGCAGCTTAAGTGGGGTTGCCCCCGGGGAGCTGTTTTTT. Translation: CASSLSGVAPGELFF. The chain carries TRBV11-2 and TRBJ2-2; D gene ambiguous. CDR3 size: 15 residues. The V end lost 2 bases, the J end lost 6 bases, and 13 bases lay between the germline ends. Germline V lookup: CDR1 SGHAT, CDR2 FQNNGV.

This CDR3 reads CAWRVWQRETHYEQYF. The CDR3 DNA sequence: TGTGCCTGGAGGGTTTGGCAGCGGGAGACTCACTACGAGCAGTACTTC. The J gene is TRBJ2-5, the V gene TRBV30; 8 nucleotides agree with TRBD2. The better agreement between TRBJ2-7 and the DNA end casts doubt on the J call. The CDR3 contains 16 residues. CDR1 is GTSNPN and CDR2 is SVGIG in the germline V gene (reference sequence).

This clone is a singleton in its sample. The chain links TRBV7-9 to TRBJ2-1; 12 nucleotides agree with TRBD2. The CDR3 consists of 19 residues. The junction had 8 bases not matched to a gene; V was cut back by 0 bases and J by 2 bases. Germline V gives CDR1 SEHNR, CDR2 FQNEAQ (reference sequence). The CDR3 sequence is CASSLALVLAGGPYNEQFF. Here the CDR3 DNA reads TGTGCCAGCAGCTTAGCGCTGGTCCTAGCGGGAGGGCCCTACAATGAGCAGTTCTTC.

The J gene is TRBJ2-7, the V gene TRBV28, with D possibly matching TRBD1 (6 bases). The CDR3 is made up of 16 amino acids. In germline, CDR1 is MDHEN, CDR2 SYDVKM. V was trimmed by 6 bases and J by 3 bases, leaving 21 bases between them. The CDR3, as DNA: TGTGCCAGCAGCCTCGATCCCGGGACATTCCACTACGAGCAGTACTTC. Encoded protein: CASSLDPGTFHYEQYF.

The genes are TRBV10-3 and TRBJ1-5; D is undetermined. The CDR3 loop spans 14 amino acids. Germline CDR1 ENHRY, CDR2 SYGVKD. V shed 6 bases and J shed 0 bases, with 9 bases lying between them. In DNA, the CDR3 is TGTGCCATCAGATACAGTTCTAGCAATCAGCCCCAGCATTTT. Residues: CAIRYSSSNQPQHF.

This clone was found a few times. This chain connects TRBV6-1 to TRBJ1-2, with D unresolved. This CDR3 comprises 13 residues. V lost 3 bases to trimming and J lost 3 bases, with 8 bases between them. The germline V gene has CDR1 MNHNS and CDR2 SASEGT. CDR3 nucleotides: TGTGCCAGCAGTGACGGTAGATACTATGGCTACACCTTC. This gives the protein CASSDGRYYGYTF.

This clone appeared a single time. This chain connects TRBV27 to TRBJ2-5; D unresolved. The J call may be incorrect, as the DNA end agrees better with TRBJ2-7. In germline, CDR1 is MNHEY, CDR2 SMNVEV (reference sequence). CDR3 length equals 13 residues. This CDR3 is CASSFRQLYEQYF. CDR3 nucleotide sequence: TGTGCCAGCAGTTTTAGGCAGCTATACGAGCAGTACTTC.

The rearrangement joins TRBV4-1 to TRBJ2-3, with TRBD1 as a possible D gene (5 bases). The CDR3 has 17 residues. The germline gives CDR1 MGHRA, CDR2 YSYEKL. The V gene lost 0 bases and the J gene lost 4 bases, with 17 bases spanning the gap. This chain's CDR3 is CASSQEGVGPRPDTQYF. In nucleotides, the CDR3 is TGCGCCAGCAGCCAAGAAGGGGTCGGCCCGCGACCAGATACGCAGTATTTT.

The genes are TRBV5-6 and TRBJ2-5; 7 bases align to TRBD2. Trimming at V came to 3 bases and at J to 7 bases, leaving 12 bases not matched to a gene. Per the germline V gene, CDR1 is SGHDT and CDR2 is YYEEEE. CDR3 length: 15 residues. CDR3 nucleotides: TGTGCCAGCAGCTCCGATACTAGCGCCCCGGCGACCCAGTACTTC. The encoded protein is CASSSDTSAPATQYF.

V is TRBV6-1 and J is TRBJ1-1, with D perhaps TRBD1 (6 bases). Germline assignment: CDR1 MNHNS and CDR2 SASEGT. CDR3 size: 17 residues. V was pared by 0 bases and J by 1 base, with 15 bases between. CDR3 bases: TGTGCCAGCAGTGAAGCTCGGGGGCGGGGGAGGAACACTGAAGCTTTCTTT. Translating gives CASSEARGRGRNTEAFF.

The chain recombines TRBV12-5 with TRBJ2-3; TRBD2 matches 8 bases. Trimming removed 1 base from V and 4 bases from J; junction bases left unmatched: 1. Germline assignment: CDR1 LGHNT and CDR2 FRNRAP. This CDR3 is 14 amino acids long. The DNA for the CDR3 is TGTGCTAGTGGTTTGGCGGGAGGGCCAGATACGCAGTATTTT. Encoded protein: CASGLAGGPDTQYF.

The chain couples TRBV6-5 to TRBJ1-6; possibly TRBD1 for D (6 bases). The CDR3 loop spans 14 amino acids. Trimming took off 7 bases at V and 7 bases at J, with 14 bases between the two ends. CDR1 is MNHEY, CDR2 SVGAGI, per germline. DNA for the CDR3: TGTGCCAGCACTCCTCGGGGGCGGAATTCACCCCTCCACTTT. Its protein is CASTPRGRNSPLHF.